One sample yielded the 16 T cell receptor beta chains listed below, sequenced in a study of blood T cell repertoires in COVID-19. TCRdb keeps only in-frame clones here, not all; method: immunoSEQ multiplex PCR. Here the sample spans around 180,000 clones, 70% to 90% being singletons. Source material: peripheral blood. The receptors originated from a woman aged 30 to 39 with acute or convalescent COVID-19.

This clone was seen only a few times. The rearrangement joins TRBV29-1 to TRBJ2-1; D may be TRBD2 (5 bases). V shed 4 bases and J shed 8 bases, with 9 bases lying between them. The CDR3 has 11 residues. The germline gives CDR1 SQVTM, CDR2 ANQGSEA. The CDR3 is CSVGWGDEQFF. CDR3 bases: TGCAGCGTTGGTTGGGGAGATGAGCAGTTCTTC.

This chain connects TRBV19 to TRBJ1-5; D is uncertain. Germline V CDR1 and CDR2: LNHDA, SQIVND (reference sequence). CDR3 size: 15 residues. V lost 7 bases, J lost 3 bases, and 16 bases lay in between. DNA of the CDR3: TGTGCCAGTACCCGGACTCGGACTTCCAATCAGCCCCAGCATTTT. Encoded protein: CASTRTRTSNQPQHF.

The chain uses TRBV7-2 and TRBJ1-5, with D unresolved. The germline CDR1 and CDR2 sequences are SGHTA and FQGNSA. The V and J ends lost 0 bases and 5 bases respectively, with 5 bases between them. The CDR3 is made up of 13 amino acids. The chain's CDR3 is CASSLARYQPQHF. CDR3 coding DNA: TGTGCCAGCAGCTTAGCGCGTTATCAGCCCCAGCATTTT.

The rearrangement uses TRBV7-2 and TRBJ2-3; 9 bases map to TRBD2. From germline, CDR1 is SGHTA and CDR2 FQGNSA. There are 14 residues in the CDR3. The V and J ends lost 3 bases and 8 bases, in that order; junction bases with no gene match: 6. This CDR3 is CASSLVREGGTQYF. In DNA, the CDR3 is TGTGCCAGCAGCTTGGTGCGGGAGGGCGGTACGCAGTATTTT.

CDR3 in amino acids: CASSSDRGLYGYTF. In DNA, the CDR3 is TGTGCCAGCAGCTCCGACAGGGGCCTCTATGGCTACACCTTC. V is TRBV5-4 and J is TRBJ1-2; the match to TRBD1 covers 8 bases. The CDR3 loop spans 14 amino acids. Trimming took 3 bases from V and 4 from J; bases not matched to a gene: 5. Germline CDR1 reads SGHNT; CDR2 reads YYREEE (reference sequence).

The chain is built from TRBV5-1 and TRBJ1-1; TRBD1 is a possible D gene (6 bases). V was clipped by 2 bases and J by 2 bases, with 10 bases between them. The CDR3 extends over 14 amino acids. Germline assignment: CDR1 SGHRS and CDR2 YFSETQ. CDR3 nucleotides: TGCGCCAGCAGCTTCTCAGGGGTTAACACTGAAGCTTTCTTT. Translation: CASSFSGVNTEAFF. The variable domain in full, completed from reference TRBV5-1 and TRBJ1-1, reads KAGVTQTPRYLIKTRGQQVTLSCSPISGHRSVSWYQQTPGQGLQFLFEYFSETQRNKGNFPGRFSGRQFSNSRSEMNVSTLELGDSALYLCASSFSGVNTEAFFGQGTRLTVV.

The CDR3 here is CASSLSGGGNQPQHF. The CDR3 DNA reads as TGTGCCAGCAGTCTTTCGGGGGGCGGCAATCAGCCCCAGCATTTT. This sequence joins TRBV28 and TRBJ1-5, with D possibly matching TRBD1 (6 bases). CDR3 length equals 15 residues. Germline values: CDR1 MDHEN, CDR2 SYDVKM. V lost 5 bases, J lost 2 bases, and 13 bases lay in between.

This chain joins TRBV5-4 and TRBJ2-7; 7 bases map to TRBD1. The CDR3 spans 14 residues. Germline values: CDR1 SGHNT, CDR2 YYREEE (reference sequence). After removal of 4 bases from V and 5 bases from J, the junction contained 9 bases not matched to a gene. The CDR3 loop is CASSPRQGLDEQYF. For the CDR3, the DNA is TGTGCCAGCAGCCCTAGACAGGGTTTGGACGAGCAGTACTTC.

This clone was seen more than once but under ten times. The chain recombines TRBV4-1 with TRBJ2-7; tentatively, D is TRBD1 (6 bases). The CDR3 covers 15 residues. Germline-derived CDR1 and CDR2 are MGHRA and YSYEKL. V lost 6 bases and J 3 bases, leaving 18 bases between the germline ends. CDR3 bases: TGCGCCAGCAGACTAGGACAGTTTGGAGTCTACGAGCAGTACTTC. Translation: CASRLGQFGVYEQYF.

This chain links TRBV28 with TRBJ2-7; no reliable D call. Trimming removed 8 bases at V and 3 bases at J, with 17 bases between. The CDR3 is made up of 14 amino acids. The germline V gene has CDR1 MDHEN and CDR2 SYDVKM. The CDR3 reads CASSLRRGRYEQYF. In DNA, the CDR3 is TGTGCCAGCTCGTTGCGTCGAGGTCGCTACGAGCAGTACTTC.

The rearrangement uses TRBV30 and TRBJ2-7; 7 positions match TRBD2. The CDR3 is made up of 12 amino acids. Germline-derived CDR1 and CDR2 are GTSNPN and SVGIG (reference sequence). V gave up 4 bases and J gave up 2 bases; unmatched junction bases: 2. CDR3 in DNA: TGTGCCTGGACTAGCGGAACCTACGAGCAGTACTTC. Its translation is CAWTSGTYEQYF.

CDR3 sequence reads: CASSRQGGNTEAFF. The CDR3 DNA reads TGTGCCAGCAGCAGACAGGGTGGGAACACTGAAGCTTTCTTT. This chain joins TRBV7-3 and TRBJ1-1; 7 bases fit TRBD1. The junction had 4 bases not matched to a gene; V was cut back by 5 bases and J by 1 base. CDR3 length: 14 amino acids. From germline, CDR1 is SGHTA and CDR2 FQGTGA.

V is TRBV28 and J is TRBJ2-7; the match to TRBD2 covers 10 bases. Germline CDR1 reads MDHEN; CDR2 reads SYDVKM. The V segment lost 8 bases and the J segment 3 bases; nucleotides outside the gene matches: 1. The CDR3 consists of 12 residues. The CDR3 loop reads CASRTSGYEQYF. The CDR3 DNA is TGTGCCAGCCGGACTAGCGGCTACGAGCAGTACTTC.

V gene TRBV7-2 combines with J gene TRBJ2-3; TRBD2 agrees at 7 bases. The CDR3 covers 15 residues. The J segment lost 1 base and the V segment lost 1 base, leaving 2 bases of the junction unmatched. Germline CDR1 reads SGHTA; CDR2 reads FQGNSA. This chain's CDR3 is CASSLVGGGTDTQYF. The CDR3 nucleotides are TGTGCCAGCAGCTTAGTGGGGGGGGGCACAGATACGCAGTATTTT.

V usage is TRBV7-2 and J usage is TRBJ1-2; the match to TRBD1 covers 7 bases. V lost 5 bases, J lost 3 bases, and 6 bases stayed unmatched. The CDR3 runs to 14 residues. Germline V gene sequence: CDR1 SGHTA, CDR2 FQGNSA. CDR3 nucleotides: TGTGCCAGCAGCCAACAGGGGTCTGACTATGGCTACACCTTC. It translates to CASSQQGSDYGYTF.

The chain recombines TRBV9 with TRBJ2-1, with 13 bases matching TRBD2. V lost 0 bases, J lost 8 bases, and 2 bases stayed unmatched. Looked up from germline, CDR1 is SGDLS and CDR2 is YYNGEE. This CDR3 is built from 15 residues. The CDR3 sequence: CASSVGTSGSHEQFF. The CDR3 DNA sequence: TGTGCCAGCAGCGTAGGGACTAGCGGGAGCCATGAGCAGTTCTTC.